One and the same sample provided the 4 T cell receptor beta chains below, sequenced in a study of spatial heterogeneity in lung cancer (dated by TCRdb to between 2019 and 2020). The time point label, as the study defines it: sample taken at primary tumor resection. Library construction relied on 5' RACE. The instrument given in TCRdb is NextSeq 500. TCRdb cleaned the public reads at Q25 with fastp, built clones with MiXCR and kept in-frame beta chains. Every CDR3 protein is listed once, alongside the most common genes and DNA of its rows. The sample table contains tens of thousands of distinct CDR3 sequences; only one count was recorded for approximately 12% of them. The top ten clonotypes cover under 50% of the sample. Source: PBMCs, taken at surgery. These receptors were collected from a male donor with early-stage non-small cell lung cancer.

This clonotype was seen more than once but under ten times. V and J are TRBV24-1 and TRBJ2-1, with 7 positions matching TRBD1. The germline V gene has CDR1 KGHDR and CDR2 SFDVKD. The ends lost 4 bases at V and 0 bases at J; junction bases unmatched: 5. This CDR3 has 16 residues. CDR3 residues: CATSDQTGRSYNEQFF. CDR3 sequence (DNA): TGTGCCACCAGTGACCAGACAGGGCGCTCCTACAATGAGCAGTTCTTC.

This clonotype was counted only a few times. V gene TRBV27 combines with J gene TRBJ1-3; TRBD1 is a possible D gene (5 bases). This CDR3 contains 14 residues. The germline gives CDR1 MNHEY, CDR2 SMNVEV (reference sequence). The V end lost 5 bases, the J end lost 0 bases, and 8 bases lay between the germline ends. In DNA, the CDR3 is TGTGCCAGCAGTAGACAGAGCTCTGGAAACACCATATATTTT. The encoded protein is CASSRQSSGNTIYF.

A few counts support this clonotype. The V and J genes are TRBV5-6 and TRBJ2-3, with a possible D match to TRBD1 (5 bases). The germline V gene has CDR1 SGHDT and CDR2 YYEEEE. The germline V and J ends were trimmed by 0 bases and 0 bases, with 11 bases remaining between them. This CDR3 spans 16 amino acids. The CDR3 sequence is CASSLGGPTSTDTQYF. CDR3 nucleotide sequence: TGTGCCAGCAGCTTGGGGGGCCCGACTAGCACAGATACGCAGTATTTT.

This clonotype was seen many times. V and J are TRBV7-9 and TRBJ1-2; D is ambiguous. Germline V CDR1 and CDR2: SEHNR, FQNEAQ (reference sequence). V shed 4 bases and J shed 10 bases, with 1 base lying between them. This CDR3 is 8 amino acids long. The CDR3 coding sequence is TGTGCCAGCAGCTCCTACACCTTC. Amino acid sequence: CASSSYTF.